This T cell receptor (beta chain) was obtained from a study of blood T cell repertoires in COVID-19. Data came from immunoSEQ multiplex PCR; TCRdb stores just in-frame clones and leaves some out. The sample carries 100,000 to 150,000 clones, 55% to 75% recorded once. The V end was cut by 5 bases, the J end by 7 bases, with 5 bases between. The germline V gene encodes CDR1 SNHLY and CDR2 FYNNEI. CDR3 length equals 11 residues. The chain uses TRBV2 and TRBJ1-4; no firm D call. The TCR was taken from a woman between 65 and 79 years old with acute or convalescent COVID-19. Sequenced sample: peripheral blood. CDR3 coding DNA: TGTGCCAGCAGTTTGGCTGAAAAACTGTTTTTT. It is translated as CASSLAEKLFF.